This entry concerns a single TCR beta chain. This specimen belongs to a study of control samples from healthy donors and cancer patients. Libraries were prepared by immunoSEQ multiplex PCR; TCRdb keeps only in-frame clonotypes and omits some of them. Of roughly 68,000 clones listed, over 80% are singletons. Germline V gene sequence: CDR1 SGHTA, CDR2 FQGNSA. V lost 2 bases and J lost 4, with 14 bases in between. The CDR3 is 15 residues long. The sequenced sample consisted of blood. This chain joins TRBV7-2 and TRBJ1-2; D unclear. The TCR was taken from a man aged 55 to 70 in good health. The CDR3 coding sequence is TGTGCCAGCAGCTTATCCGGGCCCGGAGGCTATGGCTACACCTTC. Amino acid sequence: CASSLSGPGGYGYTF. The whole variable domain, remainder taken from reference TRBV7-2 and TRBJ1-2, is GAGVSQSPSNKVTEKGKDVELRCDPISGHTALYWYRQSLGQGLEFLIYFQGNSAPDKSGLPSDRFSAERTGGSVSTLTIQRTQQEDSAVYLCASSLSGPGGYGYTFGSGTRLTVV.